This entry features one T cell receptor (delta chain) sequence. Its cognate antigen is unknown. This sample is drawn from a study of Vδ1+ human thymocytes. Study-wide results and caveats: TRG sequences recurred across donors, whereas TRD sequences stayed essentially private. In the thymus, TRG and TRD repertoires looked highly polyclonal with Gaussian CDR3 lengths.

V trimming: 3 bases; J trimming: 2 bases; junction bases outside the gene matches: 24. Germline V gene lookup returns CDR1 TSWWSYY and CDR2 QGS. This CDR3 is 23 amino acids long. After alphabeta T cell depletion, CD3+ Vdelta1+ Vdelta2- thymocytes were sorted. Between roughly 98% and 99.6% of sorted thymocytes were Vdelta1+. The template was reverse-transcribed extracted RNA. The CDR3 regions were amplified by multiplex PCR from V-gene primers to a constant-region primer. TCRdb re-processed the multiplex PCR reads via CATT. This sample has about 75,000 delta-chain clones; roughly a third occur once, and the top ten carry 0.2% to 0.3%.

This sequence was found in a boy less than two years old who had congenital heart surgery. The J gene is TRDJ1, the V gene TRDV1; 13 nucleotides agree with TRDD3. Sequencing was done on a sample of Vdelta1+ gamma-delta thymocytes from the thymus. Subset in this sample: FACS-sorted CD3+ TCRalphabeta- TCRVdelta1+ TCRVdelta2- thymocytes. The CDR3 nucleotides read TGTGCTCTTGGGGAGTTTCCTTCCCCTCACTGGGGGATACGCGAACCAAAGACCGATAAACTCATCTTT. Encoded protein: CALGEFPSPHWGIREPKTDKLIF.